These 14 T cell receptor beta chains originate from one sample sequenced in a study of blood T cell repertoires in COVID-19. Profiled with immunoSEQ multiplex PCR; TCRdb holds only in-frame clones, not every one. The repertoire holds some 180,000 clones, with more than 70% as singletons. Sequenced input: peripheral blood. Receptors originate from a woman aged 55-69 years with acute or convalescent COVID-19.

The J gene is TRBJ1-2, the V gene TRBV5-4; D is ambiguous. CDR3 length: 13 amino acids. The V end lost 0 bases, the J end lost 3 bases, and 6 bases lay between the germline ends. Germline CDR1 and CDR2: SGHNT and YYREEE (reference sequence). CDR3 sequence reads: CASSLDPDYGYTF. In nucleotides, the CDR3 is TGTGCCAGCAGCTTGGACCCGGACTATGGCTACACCTTC.

The chain couples TRBV29-1 to TRBJ2-4; weak D call: TRBD2 (6 bases). Germline V gene data show CDR1 as SQVTM and CDR2 as ANQGSEA. This CDR3 is 15 amino acids long. Trimming pared 3 bases from V and 0 bases from J, leaving 12 bases between. CDR3 residues: CSVEVTSRAKNIQYF. The CDR3 nucleotides read TGCAGCGTTGAGGTTACTAGCAGAGCCAAAAACATTCAGTACTTC.

V and J are TRBV4-1 and TRBJ2-3; 10 bases are a match to TRBD2. In germline, CDR1 is MGHRA, CDR2 YSYEKL. The CDR3 length is 18 residues. J gave up 4 bases and V 6 bases, and 16 bases lay outside the gene matches. CDR3 loop: CASSPYPLSSGSADTQYF. CDR3 DNA sequence: TGCGCCAGCAGTCCATACCCACTTTCTAGCGGGAGCGCAGATACGCAGTATTTT.

The chain recombines TRBV6-5 with TRBJ2-1, with D maybe TRBD2 (6 bases). Deletions cut 0 bases from V and 12 bases from J, with 18 bases between. The CDR3 runs 15 residues. Germline V gives CDR1 MNHEY, CDR2 SVGAGI. The CDR3 nucleotides read TGTGCCAGCAGTTACTCGGAGGGCCGGGTGGATGGGCAGTTCTTC. Its protein product is CASSYSEGRVDGQFF.

This sequence joins TRBV7-8 and TRBJ2-1; 10 nucleotides align to TRBD1. Per the germline V gene, CDR1 is SGHVS and CDR2 is FQNEAQ. The CDR3 sequence is 18 residues long. The J segment lost 5 bases and the V segment lost 4 bases, leaving 14 bases of the junction unmatched. CDR3 in DNA: TGTGCCAGCAGCTCTCCGGGACAGGGGTTCTTGTACGACAATGAGCAGTTCTTC. This encodes CASSSPGQGFLYDNEQFF.

V and J are TRBV4-1 and TRBJ1-3; 9 nucleotides line up with TRBD1. The CDR3 sequence is 15 residues long. Germline CDR1 is MGHRA and CDR2 is YSYEKL. J gave up 5 bases and V 2 bases, and 4 bases lay outside the gene matches. The CDR3 loop is CASSQPGTGRNTIYF. The CDR3 DNA sequence: TGCGCCAGCAGCCAACCGGGGACAGGGCGAAACACCATATATTTT.

This chain connects TRBV19 to TRBJ1-5; no firm D call. V was trimmed by 10 bases and J by 9 bases, leaving 16 bases between them. This CDR3 region has 12 residues. The V gene's germline CDR1 is LNHDA and CDR2 SQIVND (reference sequence). CDR3 residues: CATAEVATPQHF. The CDR3 bases are TGTGCCACCGCAGAGGTGGCGACGCCCCAGCATTTT.

J is TRBJ2-7 and V is TRBV3-1 (or the pseudogene TRBV3-2), with 8 bases identical to TRBD2. This CDR3 spans 17 amino acids. V was clipped by 6 bases and J by 2 bases; unmatched bases: 15. Germline V gene sequence: CDR1 LGHDT, CDR2 YNNKEL (reference sequence). The CDR3 DNA is TGTGCCAGCAGGGCCCTGGGTAGCGGGGCCCCCCCCTACGAGCAGTACTTC. Translating gives CASRALGSGAPPYEQYF.

V is TRBV10-2 and J is TRBJ2-7; 11 bases line up with TRBD2. Germline trimming cut 5 bases from V and 5 bases from J; bases unmatched to any gene: 2. This CDR3 has 13 amino acids. Germline CDR1 and CDR2: WSHSY and SAAADI. CDR3 sequence: CASSLLAGDEQYV. CDR3 nucleotides: TGCGCCAGCAGTTTACTAGCGGGAGACGAGCAGTACGTC.

The chain has TRBV9 and TRBJ2-7; 7 bases fit TRBD1. The germline CDR1 and CDR2 sequences are SGDLS and YYNGEE. There are 12 residues in the CDR3. Trimming took 6 bases from V and 5 from J; bases not matched to a gene: 5. Here the CDR3 reads CASKGAGNEQYF. The CDR3 bases are TGTGCCAGCAAGGGGGCTGGGAACGAGCAGTACTTC. Combining the CDR3 with reference TRBV9 and TRBJ2-7 gives the whole variable domain DSGVTQTPKHLITATGQRVTLRCSPRSGDLSVYWYQQSLDQGLQFLIQYYNGEERAKGNILERFSAQQFPDLHSELNLSSLELGDSALYFCASKGAGNEQYFGPGTRLTVT.

J is TRBJ2-1 and V is TRBV27, with D possibly matching TRBD1 (8 bases). The CDR3 has 12 residues. CDR1 is MNHEY and CDR2 is SMNVEV in the germline V gene (reference sequence). V shed 10 bases and J shed 13 bases, with 20 bases lying between them. Here the CDR3 DNA reads TGTGCCACCAGGGGGCTAGCGGCCTACCAGTTCTTC. Its protein is CATRGLAAYQFF.

The CDR3 nucleotides are TGTGCCAGCAGTTCTCTAGCGGGTCTGTACGAGCAGTACGTC. Translated: CASSSLAGLYEQYV. The rearrangement joins TRBV28 to TRBJ2-7, with TRBD2 identical over 8 bases. The V gene end was trimmed by 4 bases and the J gene end by 4 bases; junction bases not matched to a gene: 6. The CDR3 contains 14 residues. The germline V gene encodes CDR1 MDHEN and CDR2 SYDVKM.

The chain couples TRBV19 to TRBJ2-1; a weak D match, TRBD2 (6 bases). V was pared by 3 bases and J by 7 bases, with 16 bases between. There are 15 residues in the CDR3. Germline CDR1 is LNHDA and CDR2 is SQIVND (reference sequence). The CDR3 region is CASSMGSGEGNEQFF. The CDR3, as DNA: TGTGCCAGTAGTATGGGTAGCGGTGAGGGTAATGAGCAGTTCTTC.

This clone was found once. V and J are TRBV10-3 and TRBJ2-7, with TRBD1 matching 12 bases. The CDR3 consists of 14 residues. CDR1 is ENHRY, CDR2 SYGVKD, per germline. With V trimmed by 5 bases and J by 5 bases, 4 bases remained unmatched. The CDR3 DNA follows: TGTGCCATCAGTCTCGGGACAGGGGGCGACGAGCAGTACTTC. This codes for CAISLGTGGDEQYF.